Listed below are T cell receptor beta chains from one sample, sequenced in a study of blood T cell repertoires in COVID-19. The repertoire was sequenced with immunoSEQ multiplex PCR; TCRdb's copy has only in-frame clones and lacks some. The profile shows 200,000 to 250,000 clones, about 84% of them singletons. Source material: peripheral blood. All receptors come from a human donor in a cohort sampled during active COVID-19. CDR3s include the opening cysteine and the closing phenylalanine or tryptophan. A D gene is named only where the DNA matches it firmly. Clone size is shown for a subset of rows, as once, few, many or a class of expanded clone.

cdr3_length: 13
d_call: NA
clone_size: NA
v_call: TRBV11-3
j_call: TRBJ2-2
cdr3_nt: TGTGCCAGCAGCTTAGATTATCGGGGGGAGCTGTTTTTT
cdr3_aa: CASSLDYRGELFF

cdr3_length: 16
d_call: TRBD2
clone_size: NA
v_call: TRBV3-1/TRBV3-2
j_call: TRBJ2-1
cdr3_nt: TGTGCCAGCAGCCGACCTCTAGCGGGAGAAGGCAATGAGCAGTTCTTC
cdr3_aa: CASSRPLAGEGNEQFF

cdr3_length: 15
d_call: NA
clone_size: NA
v_call: TRBV7-3
j_call: TRBJ1-2
cdr3_nt: TGTGCCAGCAGCACCTCCGGGGGGTCGGGCTATGGCTACACCTTC
cdr3_aa: CASSTSGGSGYGYTF

cdr3_length: 15
d_call: NA
clone_size: few
v_call: TRBV29-1
j_call: TRBJ1-1
cdr3_nt: TGCAGCGTTGATCTTCCGGACCGGCGCGGGACTGAAGCTTTCTTT
cdr3_aa: CSVDLPDRRGTEAFF

cdr3_length: 16
d_call: TRBD1
clone_size: once
v_call: TRBV5-1
j_call: TRBJ2-3
cdr3_nt: TGCGCCAGCAGCCCCTTCAACAGGGGAGGCACAGATACGCAGTATTTT
cdr3_aa: CASSPFNRGGTDTQYF

cdr3_length: 16
d_call: TRBD1
clone_size: NA
v_call: TRBV7-8
j_call: TRBJ2-2
cdr3_nt: TGTGCCAGCGATACTACGGGACAGGGGTACGCCGGGGAGCTGTTTTTT
cdr3_aa: CASDTTGQGYAGELFF

cdr3_length: 16
d_call: TRBD1
clone_size: NA
v_call: TRBV28
j_call: TRBJ1-2
cdr3_nt: TGTGCCAGCAGTCGTAGTGCAAGGAGGGGGCTGGTTGGCTACACCTTC
cdr3_aa: CASSRSARRGLVGYTF

cdr3_length: 14
d_call: TRBD2
clone_size: few
v_call: TRBV2
j_call: TRBJ2-7
cdr3_nt: TGTGCCAGCAGTGCGGGGCTAGCGGATACCGAGCAGTACTTC
cdr3_aa: CASSAGLADTEQYF

cdr3_length: 14
d_call: TRBD1
clone_size: NA
v_call: TRBV2
j_call: TRBJ2-2
cdr3_nt: TGTGCCAGCAAAAGGACAGGGGTTATCGGGGAGCTGTTTTTT
cdr3_aa: CASKRTGVIGELFF

cdr3_length: 13
d_call: NA
clone_size: NA
v_call: TRBV18
j_call: TRBJ1-2
cdr3_nt: TGTGCCAGCTCACCTGGACGGGGCTATGGCTACACCTTC
cdr3_aa: CASSPGRGYGYTF

cdr3_length: 15
d_call: TRBD1
clone_size: NA
v_call: TRBV27
j_call: TRBJ1-5
cdr3_nt: TGTGCCAGCAGACAACAGGGGGCTGGCAATCAGCCCCAGCATTTT
cdr3_aa: CASRQQGAGNQPQHF

cdr3_length: 14
d_call: TRBD1
clone_size: NA
v_call: TRBV2
j_call: TRBJ1-2
cdr3_nt: TGTGCCAGCAGTGAATGGGACAGAAGTCTCGGCTACACCTTC
cdr3_aa: CASSEWDRSLGYTF

cdr3_length: 14
d_call: TRBD2
clone_size: NA
v_call: TRBV11-2
j_call: TRBJ2-5
cdr3_nt: TGTGCCAGCAGCCCCTGGACTAGCGACAGAGGCCAGTACTTC
cdr3_aa: CASSPWTSDRGQYF

cdr3_length: 17
d_call: TRBD2
clone_size: NA
v_call: TRBV6-1
j_call: TRBJ2-3
cdr3_nt: TGTGCCAGCAGTGAAGCCTTCGCGGGAGCTAGCACAGATACGCAGTATTTT
cdr3_aa: CASSEAFAGASTDTQYF

cdr3_length: 13
d_call: NA
clone_size: once
v_call: TRBV30
j_call: TRBJ2-3
cdr3_nt: TGTGCCTGGAGGAGCACGGGGACAGATACGCAGTATTTT
cdr3_aa: CAWRSTGTDTQYF

cdr3_length: 14
d_call: NA
clone_size: NA
v_call: TRBV4-2
j_call: TRBJ2-1
cdr3_nt: TGTGCCAGCAGCCAAGATGTCGGGGAGAATGAGCAGTTCTTC
cdr3_aa: CASSQDVGENEQFF

cdr3_length: 15
d_call: NA
clone_size: NA
v_call: TRBV7-9
j_call: TRBJ1-4
cdr3_nt: TGTGCCAGCAGCTTCACAGGGTCAACTAATGAAAAACTGTTTTTT
cdr3_aa: CASSFTGSTNEKLFF

cdr3_length: 14
d_call: TRBD1
clone_size: few
v_call: TRBV7-2
j_call: TRBJ1-1
cdr3_nt: TGTGCCAGCAGCTTGGACAGGGGAAACACTGAAGCTTTCTTT
cdr3_aa: CASSLDRGNTEAFF

cdr3_length: 17
d_call: TRBD2
clone_size: NA
v_call: TRBV4-1
j_call: TRBJ2-7
cdr3_nt: TGCGCCAGCAGCCAAGAAGAGACTAGCGGGTTCTCCTACGAGCAGTACTTC
cdr3_aa: CASSQEETSGFSYEQYF

cdr3_length: 15
d_call: NA
clone_size: NA
v_call: TRBV18
j_call: TRBJ1-1
cdr3_nt: TGTGCCAGCTCACCACCGAAGGGGCAGGGCACTGAAGCTTTCTTT
cdr3_aa: CASSPPKGQGTEAFF

cdr3_length: 14
d_call: TRBD2
clone_size: NA
v_call: TRBV10-3
j_call: TRBJ2-1
cdr3_nt: TGTGCCATCAAGGGGACTAGCGGTGATAATGAGCAGTTCTTC
cdr3_aa: CAIKGTSGDNEQFF

cdr3_length: 14
d_call: TRBD2
clone_size: NA
v_call: TRBV7-2
j_call: TRBJ2-7
cdr3_nt: TGTGCCAGCAGCCTCGGACTAGCGGGATACGAGCAGTACTTC
cdr3_aa: CASSLGLAGYEQYF

cdr3_length: 13
d_call: NA
clone_size: once
v_call: TRBV3-1/TRBV3-2
j_call: TRBJ1-1
cdr3_nt: TGTGCCAGCAGCCATAGCCCCCCAGTAGAAGCTTTCTTT
cdr3_aa: CASSHSPPVEAFF

cdr3_length: 16
d_call: TRBD1
clone_size: NA
v_call: TRBV5-1
j_call: TRBJ1-1
cdr3_nt: TGCGCCAGCAGCACAGGGCGGGACAGGCTGAACACTGAAGCTTTCTTT
cdr3_aa: CASSTGRDRLNTEAFF

cdr3_length: 13
d_call: NA
clone_size: NA
v_call: TRBV24-1
j_call: TRBJ1-1
cdr3_nt: TGTGCCACCTTGTCTCGGTCAGGCACTGAAGCTTTCTTT
cdr3_aa: CATLSRSGTEAFF

cdr3_length: 14
d_call: NA
clone_size: NA
v_call: TRBV28
j_call: TRBJ1-4
cdr3_nt: TGTGCCAGCAGCTACAGGGTAGTGGATGAAAAACTGTTTTTT
cdr3_aa: CASSYRVVDEKLFF

cdr3_length: 16
d_call: TRBD1
clone_size: NA
v_call: TRBV4-3
j_call: TRBJ1-2
cdr3_nt: TGCGCCAGCAGCCAAGAAGTAGGGGGACAGGGTTATGGCTACACCTTC
cdr3_aa: CASSQEVGGQGYGYTF

cdr3_length: 16
d_call: NA
clone_size: NA
v_call: TRBV27
j_call: TRBJ2-5
cdr3_nt: TGTGCCAGCAGTGTCAGACTAGGCAGATACCAAGAGACCCAGTACTTC
cdr3_aa: CASSVRLGRYQETQYF

cdr3_length: 16
d_call: NA
clone_size: NA
v_call: TRBV6-6
j_call: TRBJ1-5
cdr3_nt: TGTGCCAGCACCCTTTCCTCTATTCACAGGAGTCAGCCCCAGCATTTT
cdr3_aa: CASTLSSIHRSQPQHF

cdr3_length: 17
d_call: NA
clone_size: NA
v_call: TRBV7-3
j_call: TRBJ1-4
cdr3_nt: TGTGCCAGCAGCTTTCCCGGGGGGCCTAAGATTAATGAAAAACTGTTTTTT
cdr3_aa: CASSFPGGPKINEKLFF

cdr3_length: 14
d_call: TRBD1
clone_size: NA
v_call: TRBV5-5
j_call: TRBJ2-7
cdr3_nt: TGTGCCAGCAGCTGGGGGACAGGGTCCTACGAGCAGTACTTC
cdr3_aa: CASSWGTGSYEQYF

cdr3_length: 18
d_call: TRBD1
clone_size: NA
v_call: TRBV6-1
j_call: TRBJ1-4
cdr3_nt: TGTGCCAGCAGTGCGGGACAGGGCGCACCCGGACATAATGAAAAACTGTTTTTT
cdr3_aa: CASSAGQGAPGHNEKLFF

cdr3_length: 17
d_call: TRBD1
clone_size: NA
v_call: TRBV28
j_call: TRBJ2-7
cdr3_nt: TGTGCCAGCAGTTCCTCCCCCGGGACAGCCCCCGGCTACGAGCAGTACTTC
cdr3_aa: CASSSSPGTAPGYEQYF

cdr3_length: 15
d_call: NA
clone_size: NA
v_call: TRBV18
j_call: TRBJ1-2
cdr3_nt: TGTGCCAGCTCACGCCCCGCGGGTACTAACTATGGCTACACCTTC
cdr3_aa: CASSRPAGTNYGYTF

cdr3_length: 14
d_call: NA
clone_size: NA
v_call: TRBV7-2
j_call: TRBJ2-3
cdr3_nt: TGTGCCAGCAGCCCAACCACCCAGGGAGGTACGCAGTATTTT
cdr3_aa: CASSPTTQGGTQYF

cdr3_length: 14
d_call: TRBD1
clone_size: NA
v_call: TRBV19
j_call: TRBJ1-1
cdr3_nt: TGTGCCAGTAGTTCCCGGACAGGGGGCACTGAAGCTTTCTTT
cdr3_aa: CASSSRTGGTEAFF

cdr3_length: 15
d_call: NA
clone_size: NA
v_call: TRBV14
j_call: TRBJ2-7
cdr3_nt: TGTGCCAGCAGCCAAGATCGAGTCGTGTTTTACGAGCAGTACTTC
cdr3_aa: CASSQDRVVFYEQYF

cdr3_length: 15
d_call: TRBD1
clone_size: NA
v_call: TRBV5-1
j_call: TRBJ1-1
cdr3_nt: TGCGCCAGCAGCTTGGTAGGACAGGGATACACTGAAGCTTTCTTT
cdr3_aa: CASSLVGQGYTEAFF

cdr3_length: 14
d_call: NA
clone_size: NA
v_call: TRBV20-1
j_call: TRBJ1-5
cdr3_nt: TGCAGTGCTAGTGAGGGAGTGAGCAATCAGCCCCAGCATTTT
cdr3_aa: CSASEGVSNQPQHF

cdr3_length: 15
d_call: TRBD2
clone_size: NA
v_call: TRBV19
j_call: TRBJ2-1
cdr3_nt: TGTGCCAGTAGTATACAGCGGGAGGGCGAGAATGAGCAGTTCTTC
cdr3_aa: CASSIQREGENEQFF